A selection of T cell receptor beta chains follows, all from one sample in a study of type 1 regulatory T cells. TCRdb passed the reads through MiXCR, listing each CDR3 protein once. This repertoire shows 15,000 to 20,000 distinct CDR3 sequences, more than 8.5% found once; its top ten account for over 2.5%. Source material: CD4+ T cells, either the whole sample or a sorted fraction (not recorded which). These receptors all stem from a human donor in good health. The CDR3 runs from the conserved cysteine through the conserved F or W. Fields, in order: V gene, CDR3 protein.

>TRBV20-1
CSRGTSGKVGQFF
>TRBV18
CASSGSGGYNEQFF
>TRBV5-5
CASSLGLSNSNQPQHF
>TRBV5-4
CASSGTGDTGELFF
>TRBV5-1
CASSPRGPGDNEQFF
>TRBV3-1
CASSPSGSHSGQYF
>TRBV7-2
CASNDIGVMDTQYF
>TRBV9
CASSLHRAGYEQYF
>TRBV7-9
CASSLESGASNQPQHF
>TRBV7-9
CASSLDGGGKEQYF
>TRBV5-1
CASSAIPGETQYF
>TRBV6-5
CASSRETGLRRIYGYTF
>TRBV7-3
CASSTDANTEAFF
>TRBV7-8
CASSPSPGELFF
>TRBV29-1
CSDARVSTGELFF
>TRBV7-9
CTSSQNDGGGYTF
>TRBV5-6
CASSRRGVITGELFF
>TRBV11-2
CASSLDPPSTSLADTQYF
>TRBV7-2
CASSYQGQLNIYEQYF
>TRBV3-1
CASSQGTNYGYTF